This TCR beta chain was sequenced during a study of blood T cell repertoires in COVID-19. For the study at large: From the United States, Italy and Spain came samples of acute and convalescent COVID-19. T cells, B-cell-depleted T cells, or PBMCs supplied cDNA or gDNA.

In the authors' workflow: It was from reference gene primer amplification that nucleated cell counts were estimated. Profiling relied on immunoSEQ multiplex PCR, and the TCRdb table lists in-frame clones only, not all of them. The DNA was the basis for D and trimming; V, J and clone size are from that table. The data show about 220,000 clones, roughly 87% seen once. Trimming cost V 3 bases and J 11 bases, with 13 bases left between them. Looked up from germline, CDR1 is MNHEY and CDR2 is SMNVEV (reference sequence). This CDR3 has 12 amino acids. Sequencing input: peripheral blood. The sequence was collected from a man aged 40-50 years with active or convalescent COVID-19. The rearrangement links TRBV27 to TRBJ1-1; D is unclear. DNA for the CDR3: TGTGCCAGCAGTTTCCTTGAGGGAGTGGCTTTCTTT. It translates to CASSFLEGVAFF.